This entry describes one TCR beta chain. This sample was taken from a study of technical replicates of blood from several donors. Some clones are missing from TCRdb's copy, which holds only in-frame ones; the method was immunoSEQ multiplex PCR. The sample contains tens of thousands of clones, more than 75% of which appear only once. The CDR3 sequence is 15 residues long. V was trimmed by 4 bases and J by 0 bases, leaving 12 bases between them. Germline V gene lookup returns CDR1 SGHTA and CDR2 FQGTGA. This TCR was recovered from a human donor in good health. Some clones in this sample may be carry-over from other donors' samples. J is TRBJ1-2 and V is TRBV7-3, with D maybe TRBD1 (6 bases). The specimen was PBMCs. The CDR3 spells CASSYRAGPNYGYTF. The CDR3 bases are TGTGCCAGCAGCTACAGGGCAGGTCCTAACTATGGCTACACCTTC.